These 29 T cell receptor beta chains came from one sample sequenced in a study of patients and donors after allogeneic stem cell transplantation. TCRdb re-derived calls from the RT-PCR reads in MiXCR, one entry per CDR3 protein. The table lists 900,000 to 1,000,000 distinct CDR3 sequences, roughly 18% of them singletons. Sequenced input: blood, either unsorted or a sorted T cell fraction (not recorded which). All receptors come from a human donor who was either an allogeneic HSCT recipient or a stem cell or donor lymphocyte infusion donor (not recorded which). It is not recorded whose cells these are; they may come from a transplant donor.

This clonotype has ten or more counts. V usage is TRBV4-2 and J usage is TRBJ2-2; 9 bases agree with TRBD1. CDR1 LGHNA and CDR2 YNFKEQ come from the germline V gene. V shed 4 bases, J shed 6 bases, and the junction held 0 bases outside the gene matches. CDR3 length: 13 amino acids. CDR3 loop: CASSRQGAGELFF. For the CDR3, the DNA is TGTGCCAGCAGCCGACAGGGGGCCGGGGAGCTGTTTTTT.

In the case of this clonotype: A much larger clone differs by one base, so this may be a read error. The CDR3 region has the DNA TGTGCCACCAGTTCGGACGGGACCTGGGGCTATGGCTACACCTTC. Translated: CATSSDGTWGYGYTF. V gene TRBV12-3 or TRBV12-4 combines with J gene TRBJ1-2, with D maybe TRBD1 (5 bases). The CDR3 length is 15 residues.

This clonotype has a handful of counts. The gene calls are TRBV10-3 and TRBJ2-1; D possibly corresponds to TRBD2 (5 bases). The germline V gene encodes CDR1 ENHRY and CDR2 SYGVKD. V dropped 9 bases and J dropped 0 bases, with 18 bases sitting between them. This CDR3 comprises 16 residues. The CDR3 spells CAMGTGRGSSYNEQFF. The CDR3 nucleotides are TGTGCCATGGGTACGGGGAGAGGGAGCTCCTACAATGAGCAGTTCTTC.

This clonotype was detected ten times or more. The chain combines TRBV20-1 with TRBJ2-5, with D possibly matching TRBD2 (6 bases). This CDR3 is built from 14 residues. The V gene lost 6 bases and the J gene lost 4 bases, with 18 bases spanning the gap. Germline assignment: CDR1 DFQATT and CDR2 SNEGSKA (reference sequence). Here the CDR3 reads CSAERADSTETQYF. CDR3 DNA sequence: TGCAGTGCGGAGCGGGCCGATTCGACAGAGACCCAGTACTTC.

The gene calls are TRBV12-3 or TRBV12-4 and TRBJ2-6; TRBD2 agrees at 14 bases. The CDR3 sequence is 18 residues long. The V gene end was trimmed by 6 bases and the J gene end by 2 bases; junction bases not matched to a gene: 6. CDR3 sequence: CASSAGLAGGPGANVLTF. In DNA, the CDR3 is TGTGCCAGCAGCGCCGGACTAGCGGGGGGACCTGGGGCCAACGTCCTGACTTTC.

The rearrangement joins TRBV7-9 to TRBJ2-5; unclear D gene. This CDR3 is 15 amino acids long. The germline V gene has CDR1 SEHNR and CDR2 FQNEAQ (reference sequence). Between the trimmed V and J ends, which lost 2 bases and 3 bases, there was a span of 13 bases. CDR3 nucleotide sequence: TGTGCCAGCAGCTTACTCCCTAGACCAGAAGAGACCCAGTACTTC. Protein product: CASSLLPRPEETQYF.

This clonotype occurred many times. V is TRBV12-3 or TRBV12-4 and J is TRBJ1-2; 9 bases match TRBD1. V lost 5 bases to trimming and J lost 8 bases; unmatched junction nucleotides: 6. The CDR3 is 13 amino acids. CDR3: CASSLRDRAGYTF. The CDR3 coding sequence is TGTGCCAGCAGTCTCCGGGACAGGGCCGGCTACACCTTC.

The V gene is TRBV9, the J gene TRBJ1-2, with a possible D match to TRBD1 (5 bases). Germline loops: CDR1 SGDLS, CDR2 YYNGEE. V was trimmed by 3 bases and J by 0 bases, leaving 18 bases between them. The CDR3 runs to 17 residues. The CDR3 nucleotides read TGTGCCAGCAGCGCCGTAGAGGGACGGACCTCTAACTATGGCTACACCTTC. Amino acids: CASSAVEGRTSNYGYTF.

The V call is TRBV20-1, the J call TRBJ1-3; D gene unclear. CDR1 is DFQATT and CDR2 is SNEGSKA in the germline V gene (reference sequence). Trimming shortened V by 2 bases and J by 0 bases, and 11 bases separated the two germline ends. This CDR3 is built from 15 residues. CDR3 nucleotide sequence: TGCAGTGCTAGACAGCAGATAAGCTCTGGAAACACCATATATTTT. This translates into CSARQQISSGNTIYF.

In its sample, this clonotype was seen many times. This chain connects TRBV14 to TRBJ2-2; the D is unclear. The V end lost 4 bases, the J end lost 4 bases, and 4 bases lay between the germline ends. The length of the CDR3 is 12 residues. Germline values: CDR1 SGHDN, CDR2 FVKESK. CDR3 in amino acids: CASSRFTGELFF. Written as DNA, the CDR3 is TGTGCCAGCAGCCGATTCACCGGGGAGCTGTTTTTT.

This clonotype was observed a few times. This chain joins TRBV6-5 and TRBJ2-3; 8 positions match TRBD2. Trimming cost V 2 bases and J 10 bases; bases outside gene matches: 5. Germline V lookup: CDR1 MNHEY, CDR2 SVGAGI. The CDR3 spans 13 residues. The CDR3 is CASSYPGLAAQYF. The CDR3 nucleotides are TGTGCCAGCAGTTACCCCGGACTAGCAGCGCAGTATTTT.

The genes are TRBV18 and TRBJ2-3, with TRBD1 matching over 7 bases. Per the germline V gene, CDR1 is KGHSH and CDR2 is LQKENI. The CDR3 length is 16 residues. The junction had 7 bases not matched to a gene; V was cut back by 3 bases and J by 1 base. The CDR3: CASSPILGTGTDTQYF. DNA for the CDR3: TGTGCCAGCTCACCGATCCTTGGGACAGGCACAGATACGCAGTATTTT.

The V gene is TRBV7-8, the J gene TRBJ2-5; TRBD2 matches at 8 bases. Germline V gene data show CDR1 as SGHVS and CDR2 as FQNEAQ. CDR3 length equals 14 residues. The V segment lost 6 bases and the J segment 5 bases; nucleotides outside the gene matches: 8. CDR3 region: CASRRPGGAETQYF. In nucleotides, the CDR3 is TGTGCCAGCAGACGTCCCGGGGGGGCGGAGACCCAGTACTTC. The whole variable domain, filled in from reference TRBV7-8 and TRBJ2-5, reads GAGVSQSPRYKVAKRGQDVALRCDPISGHVSLFWYQQALGQGPEFLTYFQNEAQLDKSGLPSDRFFAERPEGSVSTLKIQRTQQEDSAVYLCASRRPGGAETQYFGPGTRLLVL.

This clonotype has a handful of counts. This chain uses TRBV4-1 with TRBJ2-7; D not certain. This CDR3 region has 14 residues. The V gene's germline CDR1 is MGHRA and CDR2 YSYEKL. The ends were cut back, 0 bases at V and 0 bases at J, with 6 bases in the middle. CDR3 sequence reads: CASSQDRYSYEQYF. CDR3 nucleotides: TGCGCCAGCAGCCAAGACAGATACTCCTACGAGCAGTACTTC.

This clonotype showed up just a few times. The DNA of the CDR3 is TGTGCCAGCAGTTTAGCACAGCCTAACCCAAATGAGCAGTTCTTC. As protein: CASSLAQPNPNEQFF. The J gene is TRBJ2-1, the V gene TRBV27, with D unclear. Germline V gene data show CDR1 as MNHEY and CDR2 as SMNVEV (reference sequence). This CDR3 has 15 residues. The germline V and J ends were trimmed by 2 bases and 7 bases, with 15 bases remaining between them.

This clonotype came up a few times. The chain carries TRBV7-7 and TRBJ2-3; maybe TRBD1 (5 bases). The CDR3 length is 15 residues. V dropped 0 bases and J dropped 3 bases, with 10 bases sitting between them. CDR1 is SSHAT and CDR2 is FNYEAQ in the germline V gene (reference sequence). Here the CDR3 reads CASSLAGRATDTQYF. The CDR3 DNA is TGTGCCAGCAGCTTAGCGGGCAGGGCAACAGATACGCAGTATTTT.

The gene calls are TRBV20-1 and TRBJ2-2; 12 bases map to TRBD2. After removal of 5 bases from V and 6 bases from J, the junction contained 7 bases not matched to a gene. Germline V CDR1 and CDR2: DFQATT, SNEGSKA (reference sequence). The CDR3 consists of 15 residues. The DNA for the CDR3 is TGCAGTGCTTCGACTAGCGGGAGTCGGTCCGGGGAGCTGTTTTTT. Translation gives CSASTSGSRSGELFF.

This clonotype was counted a few times. V and J are TRBV5-1 and TRBJ2-7, with 11 positions matching TRBD1. Looked up from germline, CDR1 is SGHRS and CDR2 is YFSETQ. The CDR3 loop spans 14 amino acids. The J segment lost 6 bases and the V segment lost 4 bases, leaving 6 bases of the junction unmatched. This CDR3 is CASSPRTGGAEQYF. The CDR3 DNA reads TGCGCCAGCAGCCCCAGGACAGGGGGCGCCGAGCAGTACTTC.

CDR3 sequence reads: CASSWSGTNEQFF. CDR3 bases: TGCGCCAGCAGCTGGAGCGGGACCAATGAGCAGTTCTTC. The chain joins TRBV5-1 to TRBJ2-1, with 7 bases lining up with TRBD2. The V gene end was trimmed by 3 bases and the J gene end by 6 bases; junction bases not matched to a gene: 3. The germline V gene has CDR1 SGHRS and CDR2 YFSETQ. This CDR3 is built from 13 residues.

The rearrangement uses TRBV4-3 and TRBJ2-2, with D perhaps matching TRBD1 (6 bases). CDR1 and CDR2 from the germline V gene are LGHNA and YSLEER. Trimming shortened V by 1 base and J by 4 bases, and 7 bases separated the two germline ends. The CDR3 is made up of 14 amino acids. The CDR3 loop reads CASSQAGATGELFF. The CDR3 nucleotides read TGCGCCAGCAGCCAAGCAGGGGCCACCGGGGAGCTGTTTTTT.

The chain carries TRBV5-1 and TRBJ2-1; the match to TRBD2 covers 9 bases. The CDR3 length is 16 residues. The ends lost 4 bases at V and 9 bases at J; junction bases unmatched: 14. CDR1 and CDR2 from the germline V gene are SGHRS and YFSETQ. The CDR3 sequence: CASSRPSSGVNSEQFF. The DNA for the CDR3 is TGCGCCAGCAGCCGACCTTCTAGCGGGGTAAATAGTGAGCAGTTCTTC.

The chain is built from TRBV20-1 and TRBJ1-1, with TRBD1 matching over 8 bases. This CDR3 region has 17 residues. With V trimmed by 5 bases and J by 0 bases, 14 bases remained unmatched. CDR1 is DFQATT, CDR2 SNEGSKA, per germline (reference sequence). The CDR3 spells CSASDREQFPMNTEAFF. The CDR3 DNA reads TGCAGTGCTTCGGACAGGGAGCAATTTCCCATGAACACTGAAGCTTTCTTT.

The genes are TRBV4-1 and TRBJ2-1, with TRBD2 matching over 12 bases. Germline values: CDR1 MGHRA, CDR2 YSYEKL. The CDR3 is made up of 17 amino acids. V shed 0 bases, J shed 4 bases, and the junction held 4 bases outside the gene matches. The CDR3 spells CASSQDTSGGSYNEQFF. The CDR3 DNA is TGCGCCAGCAGCCAAGACACTAGCGGGGGGTCATACAATGAGCAGTTCTTC.

This clonotype was observed a few times. The genes are TRBV11-2 and TRBJ2-1; 9 nucleotides agree with TRBD1. From germline, CDR1 is SGHAT and CDR2 FQNNGV. V was clipped by 6 bases and J by 3 bases; unmatched bases: 15. The CDR3 length is 18 residues. The CDR3 DNA sequence: TGTGCCAGCAGGGAGAGAACAGGGGGCGCGAAACTCTACAATGAGCAGTTCTTC. Translation gives CASRERTGGAKLYNEQFF. Combining the CDR3 with reference TRBV11-2 and TRBJ2-1 gives the whole variable domain EAGVAQSPRYKIIEKRQSVAFWCNPISGHATLYWYQQILGQGPKLLIQFQNNGVVDDSQLPKDRFSAERLKGVDSTLKIQPAKLEDSAVYLCASRERTGGAKLYNEQFFGPGTRLTVL.

In its sample, this clonotype was seen a few times. The chain combines TRBV12-3 or TRBV12-4 with TRBJ1-1; D gene unclear. The CDR3 runs to 13 residues. The V gene lost 4 bases and the J gene lost 2 bases, with 8 bases spanning the gap. The CDR3 coding sequence is TGTGCCAGCAGTTCCAACGAAAACACTGAAGCTTTCTTT. This gives the protein CASSSNENTEAFF.

This clonotype showed up just a few times. The V and J genes are TRBV19 and TRBJ2-1; a weak D match, TRBD2 (6 bases). The germline V and J ends were trimmed by 5 bases and 6 bases, with 11 bases remaining between them. Germline loops: CDR1 LNHDA, CDR2 SQIVND (reference sequence). The CDR3 covers 13 residues. The CDR3 region has the DNA TGTGCCAGTAGTCCCGACGGGAGCAATGAGCAGTTCTTC. It is translated as CASSPDGSNEQFF.

The gene calls are TRBV2 and TRBJ1-4, with D maybe TRBD1 (5 bases). The CDR3 spans 15 residues. Germline-derived CDR1 and CDR2 are SNHLY and FYNNEI. V lost 2 bases and J 8 bases, leaving 15 bases between the germline ends. Written as DNA, the CDR3 is TGTGCCAGCAGTGAAAAAGGGCAGGGAAACGAAAAACTGTTTTTT. This sequence encodes CASSEKGQGNEKLFF. Combining the CDR3 with reference TRBV2 and TRBJ1-4 gives the whole variable domain EPEVTQTPSHQVTQMGQEVILRCVPISNHLYFYWYRQILGQKVEFLVSFYNNEISEKSEIFDDQFSVERPDGSNFTLKIRSTKLEDSAMYFCASSEKGQGNEKLFFGSGTQLSVL.

This chain links TRBV24-1 with TRBJ2-3; TRBD2 aligns across 7 bases. The V segment lost 4 bases and the J segment 2 bases; nucleotides outside the gene matches: 8. CDR1 and CDR2 (germline): KGHDR, SFDVKD. CDR3 length: 16 residues. The CDR3 region has the DNA TGTGCCACCAGTGACCGGCGCGGGACTAACACAGATACGCAGTATTTT. It translates to CATSDRRGTNTDTQYF.

The chain combines TRBV12-3 or TRBV12-4 with TRBJ1-1, with no clear D. CDR3 size: 13 residues. Trimming took 4 bases from V and 11 from J, leaving 17 bases between them. DNA of the CDR3: TGTGCCAGCAGTTCCCGGGCTCTCGGGGTTGCTTTCTTT. Its translation is CASSSRALGVAFF.